The T cell receptor (beta chain) described here comes from a study of blood T cell repertoires in COVID-19. Methods used by the authors: Amplified reference gene primers provided the basis for estimating nucleated cell counts. The assay was immunoSEQ multiplex PCR, and TCRdb's table has in-frame clones only and misses some. D and trimming come from the DNA, and the V and J calls and clone size come from that table. The table lists 140,000 to 150,000 clones, 86% of them singletons, with less than 4.5% in the top ten. The CDR3 has 15 residues. Trimming removed 0 bases from V and 9 bases from J, with 15 bases in between. Germline V lookup: CDR1 SGHTA, CDR2 FQGNSA. Ages ranged from about 18 to 100 years, with residence in under 25 US areas. Participants' reported clinical history set cohort assignment.

The clonotype comes from a man in his fifties or sixties who had recovered from COVID-19. This chain uses TRBV7-2 with TRBJ1-3; no clear D. Sequencing was done on a sample of PBMCs or T cells enriched from blood (not recorded which). The CDR3 reads CASSLADGSSGTIYF. The CDR3 DNA reads as TGTGCCAGCAGCTTAGCTGACGGCTCCTCAGGCACCATATATTTT.